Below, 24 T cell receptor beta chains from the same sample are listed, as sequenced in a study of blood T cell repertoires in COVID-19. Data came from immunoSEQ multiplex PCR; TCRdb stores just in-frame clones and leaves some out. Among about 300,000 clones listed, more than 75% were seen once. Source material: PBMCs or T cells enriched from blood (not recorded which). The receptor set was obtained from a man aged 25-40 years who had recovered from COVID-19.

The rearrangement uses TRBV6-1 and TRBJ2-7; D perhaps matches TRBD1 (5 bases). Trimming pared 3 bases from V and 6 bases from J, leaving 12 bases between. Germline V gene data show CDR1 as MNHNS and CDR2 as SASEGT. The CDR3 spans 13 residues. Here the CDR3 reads CASSEKSRAEQYF. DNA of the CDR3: TGTGCCAGCAGTGAGAAATCCAGGGCCGAGCAGTACTTC.

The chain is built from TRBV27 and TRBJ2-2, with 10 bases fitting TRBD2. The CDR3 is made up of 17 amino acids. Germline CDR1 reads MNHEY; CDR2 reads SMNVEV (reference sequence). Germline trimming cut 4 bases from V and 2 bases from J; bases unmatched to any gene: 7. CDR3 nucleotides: TGTGCCAGCAGTTCCCTCCTAGCGGGGGCAAACACCGGGGAGCTGTTTTTT. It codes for CASSSLLAGANTGELFF.

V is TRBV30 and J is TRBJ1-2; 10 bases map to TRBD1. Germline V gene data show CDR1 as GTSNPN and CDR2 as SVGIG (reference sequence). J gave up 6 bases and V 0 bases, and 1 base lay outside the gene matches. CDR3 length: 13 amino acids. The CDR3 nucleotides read TGTGCCTGGAGTGTAGGGACAGGGGATGGCTACACCTTC. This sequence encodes CAWSVGTGDGYTF.

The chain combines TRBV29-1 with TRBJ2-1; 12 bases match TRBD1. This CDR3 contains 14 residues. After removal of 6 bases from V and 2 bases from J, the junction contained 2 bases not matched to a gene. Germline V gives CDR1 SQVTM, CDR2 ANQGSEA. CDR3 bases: TGCAGCGTCGGGGACAGGGGGCCCTACAATGAGCAGTTCTTC. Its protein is CSVGDRGPYNEQFF.

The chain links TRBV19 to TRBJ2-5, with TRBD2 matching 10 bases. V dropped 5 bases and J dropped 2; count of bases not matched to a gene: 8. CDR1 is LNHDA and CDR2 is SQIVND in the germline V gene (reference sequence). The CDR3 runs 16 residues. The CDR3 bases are TGTGCCAGTAGTGCCAGACTAGCGGGCCCACAAGAGACCCAGTACTTC. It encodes CASSARLAGPQETQYF.

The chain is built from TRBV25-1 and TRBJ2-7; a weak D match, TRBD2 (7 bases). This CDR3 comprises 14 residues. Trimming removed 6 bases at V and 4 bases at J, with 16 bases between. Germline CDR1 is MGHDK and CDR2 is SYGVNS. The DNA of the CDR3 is TGTGCCAGCAGGGCCCGCGGGGGCTTGTACGAGCAGTACTTC. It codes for CASRARGGLYEQYF.

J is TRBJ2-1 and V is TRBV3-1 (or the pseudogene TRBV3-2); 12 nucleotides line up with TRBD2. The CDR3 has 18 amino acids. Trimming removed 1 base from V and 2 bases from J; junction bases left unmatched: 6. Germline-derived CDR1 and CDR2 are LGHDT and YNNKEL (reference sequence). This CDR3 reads CASSQAKRTSGAYNEQFF. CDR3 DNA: TGTGCCAGCAGCCAAGCAAAGAGGACTAGCGGGGCCTACAATGAGCAGTTCTTC.

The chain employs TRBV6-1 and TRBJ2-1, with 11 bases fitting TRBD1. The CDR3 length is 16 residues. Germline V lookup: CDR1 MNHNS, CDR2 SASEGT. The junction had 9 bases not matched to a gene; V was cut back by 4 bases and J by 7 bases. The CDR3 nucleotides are TGTGCCAGCAGTGGCCAGGACAGGGGGCCTAGTAATGAGCAGTTCTTC. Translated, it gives CASSGQDRGPSNEQFF.

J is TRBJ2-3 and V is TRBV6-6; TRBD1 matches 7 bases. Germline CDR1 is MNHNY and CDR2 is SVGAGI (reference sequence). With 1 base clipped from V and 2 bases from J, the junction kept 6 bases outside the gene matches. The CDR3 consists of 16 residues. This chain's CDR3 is CASSYYVTGTTDTQYF. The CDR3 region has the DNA TGTGCCAGCAGTTACTACGTGACAGGGACCACAGATACGCAGTATTTT.

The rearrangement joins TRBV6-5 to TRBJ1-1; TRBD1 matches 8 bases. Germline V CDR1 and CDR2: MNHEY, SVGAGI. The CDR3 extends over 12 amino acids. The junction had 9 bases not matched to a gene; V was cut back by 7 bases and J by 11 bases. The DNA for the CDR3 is TGTGCCAGCAACCGTCAGGGGGCGAAGGCTTTCTTT. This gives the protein CASNRQGAKAFF.

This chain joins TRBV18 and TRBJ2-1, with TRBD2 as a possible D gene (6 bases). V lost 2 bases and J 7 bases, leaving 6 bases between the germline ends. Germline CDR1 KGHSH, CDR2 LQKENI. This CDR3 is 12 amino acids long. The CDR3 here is CASSPGRNEQFF. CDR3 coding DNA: TGTGCCAGCTCACCAGGGAGGAATGAGCAGTTCTTC. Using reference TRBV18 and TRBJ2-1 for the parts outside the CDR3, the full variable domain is NAGVMQNPRHLVRRRGQEARLRCSPMKGHSHVYWYRQLPEEGLKFMVYLQKENIIDESGMPKERFSAEFPKEGPSILRIQQVVRGDSAAYFCASSPGRNEQFFGPGTRLTVL.

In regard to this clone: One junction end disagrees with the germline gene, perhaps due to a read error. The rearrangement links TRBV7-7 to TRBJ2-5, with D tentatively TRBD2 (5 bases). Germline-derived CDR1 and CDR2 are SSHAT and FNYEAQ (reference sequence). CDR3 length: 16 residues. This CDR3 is CASSFGGLGAKETQYF. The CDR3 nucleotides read TGTGCTAGCAGCTTTGGAGGTTTGGGCGCGAAAGAGACCCAGTACTTC.

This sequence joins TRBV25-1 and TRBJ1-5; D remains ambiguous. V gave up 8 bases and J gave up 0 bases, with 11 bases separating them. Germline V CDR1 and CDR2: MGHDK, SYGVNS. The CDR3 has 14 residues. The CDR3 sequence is CASLTFYSNQPQHF. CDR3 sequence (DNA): TGTGCCAGCCTTACTTTCTATAGCAATCAGCCCCAGCATTTT. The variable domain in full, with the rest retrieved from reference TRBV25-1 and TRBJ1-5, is EADIYQTPRYLVIGTGKKITLECSQTMGHDKMYWYQQDPGMELHLIHYSYGVNSTEKGDLSSESTVSRIRTEHFPLTLESARPSHTSQYLCASLTFYSNQPQHFGDGTRLSIL.

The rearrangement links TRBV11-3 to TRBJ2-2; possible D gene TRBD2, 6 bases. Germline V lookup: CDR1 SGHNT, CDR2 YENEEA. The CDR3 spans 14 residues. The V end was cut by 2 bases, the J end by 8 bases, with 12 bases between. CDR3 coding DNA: TGTGCCAGCAGCTTATCGGGGGTGGCTGGGGAGCTGTTTTTT. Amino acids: CASSLSGVAGELFF.

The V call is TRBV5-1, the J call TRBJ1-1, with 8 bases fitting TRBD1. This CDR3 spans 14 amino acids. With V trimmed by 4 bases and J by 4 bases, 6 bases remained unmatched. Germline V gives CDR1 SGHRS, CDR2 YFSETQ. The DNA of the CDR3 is TGCGCCAGCAGCAAACAGGGGGAGGGCACTGAAGCTTTCTTT. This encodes CASSKQGEGTEAFF.

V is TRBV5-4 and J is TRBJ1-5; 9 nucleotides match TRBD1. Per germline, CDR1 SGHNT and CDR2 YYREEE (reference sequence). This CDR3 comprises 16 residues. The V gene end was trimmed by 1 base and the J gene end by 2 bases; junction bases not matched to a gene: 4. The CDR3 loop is CASSLRTGDGNQPQHF. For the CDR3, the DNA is TGTGCCAGCAGCTTGAGGACAGGGGATGGCAATCAGCCCCAGCATTTT. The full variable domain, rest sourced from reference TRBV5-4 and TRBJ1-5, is ETGVTQSPTHLIKTRGQQVTLRCSSQSGHNTVSWYQQALGQGPQFIFQYYREEENGRGNFPPRFSGLQFPNYSSELNVNALELDDSALYLCASSLRTGDGNQPQHFGDGTRLSIL.

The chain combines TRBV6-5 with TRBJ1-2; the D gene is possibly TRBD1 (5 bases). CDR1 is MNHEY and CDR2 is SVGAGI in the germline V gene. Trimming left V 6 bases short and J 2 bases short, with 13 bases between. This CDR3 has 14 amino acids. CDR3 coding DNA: TGTGCCAGCAGCCTAGGTGGGGCCAACTATGGCTACACCTTC. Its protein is CASSLGGANYGYTF.

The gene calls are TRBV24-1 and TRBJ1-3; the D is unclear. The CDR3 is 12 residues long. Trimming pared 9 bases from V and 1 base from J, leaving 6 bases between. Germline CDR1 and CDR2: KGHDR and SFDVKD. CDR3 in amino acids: CATGGSGNTIYF. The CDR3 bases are TGTGCCACCGGCGGGTCTGGAAACACCATATATTTT.

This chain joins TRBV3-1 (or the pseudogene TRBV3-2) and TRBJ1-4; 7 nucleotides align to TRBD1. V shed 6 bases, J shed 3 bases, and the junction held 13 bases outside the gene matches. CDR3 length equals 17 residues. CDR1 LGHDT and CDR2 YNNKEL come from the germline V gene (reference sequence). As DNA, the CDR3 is TGTGCCAGCAGTCCACAGGGGAACCTGGGAGCTAATGAAAAACTGTTTTTT. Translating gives CASSPQGNLGANEKLFF.

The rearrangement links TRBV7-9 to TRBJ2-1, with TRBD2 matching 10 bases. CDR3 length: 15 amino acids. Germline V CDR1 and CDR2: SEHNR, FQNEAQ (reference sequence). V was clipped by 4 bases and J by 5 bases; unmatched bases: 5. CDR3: CASSSYGLADNEQFF. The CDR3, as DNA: TGTGCCAGCAGCTCATATGGACTAGCGGACAATGAGCAGTTCTTC.

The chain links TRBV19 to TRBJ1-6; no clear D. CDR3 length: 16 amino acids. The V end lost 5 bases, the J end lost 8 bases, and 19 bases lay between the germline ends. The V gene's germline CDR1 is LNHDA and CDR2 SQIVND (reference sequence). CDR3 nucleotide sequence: TGTGCCAGTAGTCCGAGGAGGCTGAGAGGACATTCACCCCTCCACTTT. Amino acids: CASSPRRLRGHSPLHF.

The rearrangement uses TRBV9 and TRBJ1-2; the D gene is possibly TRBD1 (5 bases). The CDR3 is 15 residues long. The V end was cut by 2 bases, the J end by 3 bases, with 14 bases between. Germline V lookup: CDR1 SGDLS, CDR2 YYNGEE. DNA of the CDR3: TGTGCCAGCAGCGTGTATGTGGGGGAGGACTATGGCTACACCTTC. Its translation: CASSVYVGEDYGYTF.

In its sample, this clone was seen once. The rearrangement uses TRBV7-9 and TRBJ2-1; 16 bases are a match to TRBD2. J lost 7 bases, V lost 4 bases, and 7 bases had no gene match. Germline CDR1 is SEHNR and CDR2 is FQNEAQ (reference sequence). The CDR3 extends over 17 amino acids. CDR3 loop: CASSSEGLAGGLNEQFF. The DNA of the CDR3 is TGTGCCAGCAGCTCAGAGGGACTAGCGGGGGGGCTAAATGAGCAGTTCTTC.

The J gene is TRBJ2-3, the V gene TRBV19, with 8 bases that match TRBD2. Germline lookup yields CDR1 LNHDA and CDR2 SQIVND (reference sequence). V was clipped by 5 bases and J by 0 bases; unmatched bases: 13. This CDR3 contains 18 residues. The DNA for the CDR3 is TGTGCCAGTAGTTCATCTTGGAGGCGGGGGGCGAGCACAGATACGCAGTATTTT. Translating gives CASSSSWRRGASTDTQYF.